Presented here are 7 T cell receptor beta chains from one specimen sequenced in a study of patients and donors after allogeneic stem cell transplantation (dated by TCRdb to 2018 to 2021). The library was produced with RT-PCR. TCRdb lists the instrument as NextSeq 550. TCRdb itself trimmed the public reads at Q25 with fastp, ran MiXCR and retained productive beta chains. For every CDR3 protein sequence, its rows merge into one entry that carries the most common genes and DNA. The sample includes about 57,000 distinct CDR3 sequences, with roughly 13% observed a single time. Together, the top ten hold around 32% of the sample. Sequenced input: blood, either unsorted or a sorted T cell fraction (not recorded which). These receptors all stem from a human donor who was either an allogeneic HSCT recipient or a stem cell or donor lymphocyte infusion donor (not recorded which). It is not recorded whose cells these are; they may come from a transplant donor.

This clonotype was recorded many times. The V call is TRBV12-3 or TRBV12-4, the J call TRBJ1-5; 8 nucleotides line up with TRBD1. Trimming cost V 2 bases and J 4 bases; bases outside gene matches: 4. This CDR3 has 15 residues. For the CDR3, the DNA is TGTGCCAGCAGTTTACGACGGACAGGGAATCAGCCCCAGCATTTT. It translates to CASSLRRTGNQPQHF.

In its sample, this clonotype was seen a few times. This rearrangement joins TRBV11-2 to TRBJ2-1, with D perhaps matching TRBD2 (5 bases). The CDR3 totals 14 residues. Germline values: CDR1 SGHAT, CDR2 FQNNGV. V gave up 1 base and J gave up 5 bases, with 9 bases separating them. The CDR3 is CASSLGTRDNEQFF. CDR3 coding DNA: TGTGCCAGCAGCTTAGGGACTCGAGACAATGAGCAGTTCTTC.

This clonotype was counted a few times. The chain links TRBV29-1 to TRBJ2-7, with D tentatively TRBD2 (5 bases). Trimming took off 0 bases at V and 6 bases at J, with 15 bases between the two ends. In germline, CDR1 is SQVTM, CDR2 ANQGSEA. CDR3 length: 14 amino acids. CDR3 DNA: TGCAGCGTTGAAGAGACGCTAGGAGGTAGCGAGCAGTACTTC. Amino acids: CSVEETLGGSEQYF.

This clonotype was seen many times. The chain has TRBV20-1 and TRBJ1-2, with 9 bases matching TRBD1. Germline values: CDR1 DFQATT, CDR2 SNEGSKA (reference sequence). J gave up 4 bases and V 3 bases, and 9 bases lay outside the gene matches. The CDR3 has 15 amino acids. The CDR3 sequence: CSASRTGEGIYGYTF. For the CDR3, the DNA is TGCAGTGCTAGCCGGACAGGGGAGGGTATCTATGGCTACACCTTC.

This clonotype has a handful of counts. The chain joins TRBV25-1 to TRBJ2-2, with D tentatively TRBD1 or TRBD2 (5 bases each). V was clipped by 4 bases and J by 0 bases, with 9 bases between them. The CDR3 length is 15 residues. The germline V gene encodes CDR1 MGHDK and CDR2 SYGVNS. The chain's CDR3 is CASSVWGSNTGELFF. CDR3 DNA: TGTGCCAGCAGTGTATGGGGGTCGAACACCGGGGAGCTGTTTTTT.

This clonotype has ten or more counts. This chain uses TRBV29-1 with TRBJ1-1, with 8 bases matching TRBD1. The CDR3 covers 15 residues. Losses at the gene ends were 2 bases for V and 4 bases for J; bases not matched to a gene: 9. Germline assignment: CDR1 SQVTM and CDR2 ANQGSEA. The CDR3 sequence: CSVEPRQGRSTEAFF. For the CDR3, the DNA is TGCAGCGTTGAACCCAGACAGGGGAGGAGCACTGAAGCTTTCTTT.

The gene calls are TRBV4-1 and TRBJ1-5; 8 bases agree with TRBD1. The CDR3 sequence is 15 residues long. Germline values: CDR1 MGHRA, CDR2 YSYEKL. Trimming removed 0 bases from V and 6 bases from J; junction bases left unmatched: 4. The CDR3 DNA follows: TGCGCCAGCAGCCAAGATTGGACAGGGCTTCAGCCCCAGCATTTT. Amino acid sequence: CASSQDWTGLQPQHF.